One sample yielded the 20 T cell receptor beta chains listed below, sequenced in a study of blood T cell repertoires in COVID-19. TCRdb's copy holds only in-frame clones and misses some; the assay was immunoSEQ multiplex PCR. The data contain 55,000 to 80,000 clones, 80% to 90% of them singletons. The specimen was peripheral blood. These receptors all come from a human donor in a cohort sampled during active COVID-19.

The CDR3 protein is CASNRTGLDYEQYF. The CDR3 bases are TGCGCCAGCAACCGAACAGGGCTGGACTACGAGCAGTACTTC. The genes are TRBV5-1 and TRBJ2-7, with D perhaps TRBD1 (6 bases). The V gene's germline CDR1 is SGHRS and CDR2 YFSETQ. This CDR3 has 14 amino acids. Trimming cost V 6 bases and J 3 bases, with 16 bases left between them.

The chain has TRBV30 and TRBJ1-2; D remains unclear. Trimming cost V 0 bases and J 3 bases, with 8 bases left between them. The CDR3 has 13 residues. CDR1 is GTSNPN and CDR2 is SVGIG in the germline V gene (reference sequence). The CDR3 bases are TGTGCCTGGAGTGTAACAGAATACTATGGCTACACCTTC. This gives the protein CAWSVTEYYGYTF.

The V gene is TRBV28, the J gene TRBJ1-1; D possibly corresponds to TRBD1 (6 bases). The CDR3 runs 16 residues. The V gene lost 4 bases and the J gene lost 4 bases, with 19 bases spanning the gap. CDR1 MDHEN and CDR2 SYDVKM come from the germline V gene. CDR3 region: CASSSIAQGRSTEAFF. DNA of the CDR3: TGTGCCAGCAGTTCCATAGCACAGGGTCGGAGCACTGAAGCTTTCTTT. The whole variable domain, filled in from reference TRBV28 and TRBJ1-1, reads DVKVTQSSRYLVKRTGEKVFLECVQDMDHENMFWYRQDPGLGLRLIYFSYDVKMKEKGDIPEGYSVSREKKERFSLILESASTNQTSMYLCASSSIAQGRSTEAFFGQGTRLTVV.

The gene calls are TRBV4-2 and TRBJ2-7; TRBD1 matches 8 bases. The CDR3 is 16 amino acids. Germline V CDR1 and CDR2: LGHNA, YNFKEQ. After removal of 4 bases from V and 7 bases from J, the junction contained 15 bases not matched to a gene. CDR3 loop: CASSLNPRDRSQEQYF. CDR3 in DNA: TGTGCCAGCAGCCTTAACCCGCGGGACAGGTCTCAGGAGCAGTACTTC.

The chain combines TRBV6-5 with TRBJ2-1; possibly TRBD2 for D (6 bases). Germline V gene data show CDR1 as MNHEY and CDR2 as SVGAGI. V was trimmed by 6 bases and J by 5 bases, leaving 17 bases between them. The length of the CDR3 is 15 residues. The CDR3 DNA reads TGTGCCAGCAGGACCATGGAGGGCCGGGACAATGAGCAGTTCTTC. Protein product: CASRTMEGRDNEQFF.

The J gene is TRBJ1-2, the V gene TRBV5-6, with a weak D call TRBD1 (6 bases). The V end lost 3 bases, the J end lost 7 bases, and 7 bases lay between the germline ends. The germline V gene encodes CDR1 SGHDT and CDR2 YYEEEE. There are 11 residues in the CDR3. CDR3 nucleotide sequence: TGTGCCAGCAGCTCACAGGGTGGCTACACCTTC. As protein: CASSSQGGYTF.

Here the CDR3 DNA reads TGTGCCAGCTCACCAACAATAATAGCGGGAGACACTGGGGCCAACGTCCTGACTTTC. Amino acids: CASSPTIIAGDTGANVLTF. The chain combines TRBV18 with TRBJ2-6; TRBD2 matches at 9 bases. The trim removed 2 bases at V and 2 bases at J, leaving 10 bases unmatched. This CDR3 contains 19 residues. Germline V lookup: CDR1 KGHSH, CDR2 LQKENI.

The gene calls are TRBV3-1 (or the pseudogene TRBV3-2) and TRBJ2-2; 8 bases map to TRBD2. The CDR3 contains 17 residues. Germline V gene lookup returns CDR1 LGHDT and CDR2 YNNKEL (reference sequence). Trimming took 0 bases from V and 2 from J; bases not matched to a gene: 5. The CDR3 DNA reads as TGTGCCAGCAGCCAAGATCTCACTAGCGGTAACACCGGGGAGCTGTTTTTT. Translation gives CASSQDLTSGNTGELFF.

This clone came up a few times. This rearrangement joins TRBV7-6 to TRBJ2-7; TRBD2 matches 8 bases. The CDR3 consists of 15 residues. Germline CDR1 and CDR2: SGHVS and FNYEAQ. Germline trimming cut 5 bases from V and 0 bases from J; bases unmatched to any gene: 6. In DNA, the CDR3 is TGTGCCAGCAGCCCCGGTAGCGGGAACTCCTACGAGCAGTACTTC. Translated: CASSPGSGNSYEQYF. Using reference TRBV7-6 and TRBJ2-7 for the parts outside the CDR3, the full variable domain is GAGVSQSPRYKVTKRGQDVALRCDPISGHVSLYWYRQALGQGPEFLTYFNYEAQQDKSGLPNDRFSAERPEGSISTLTIQRTEQRDSAMYRCASSPGSGNSYEQYFGPGTRLTVT.

This clone was observed a single time. The V gene is TRBV28, the J gene TRBJ2-3; 11 bases map to TRBD2. This CDR3 contains 16 residues. The germline CDR1 and CDR2 sequences are MDHEN and SYDVKM. The junction had 9 bases not matched to a gene; V was cut back by 6 bases and J by 4 bases. CDR3 DNA sequence: TGTGCCAGCAGCGGGCTAGCGGGAGGATCCTCAGATACGCAGTATTTT. Translation gives CASSGLAGGSSDTQYF.

The CDR3 nucleotides are TGTGCCAGCACCTCCGGGACAGGGTCGATCGAGCAGTACTTC. Translation gives CASTSGTGSIEQYF. This sequence joins TRBV5-6 and TRBJ2-7; 9 bases line up with TRBD1. Germline V gene sequence: CDR1 SGHDT, CDR2 YYEEEE. The CDR3 is 14 amino acids. V shed 6 bases and J 6 bases; nucleotides not matched to a gene: 10.

This sequence joins TRBV7-9 and TRBJ2-3; TRBD2 aligns across 7 bases. The germline CDR1 and CDR2 sequences are SEHNR and FQNEAQ (reference sequence). The CDR3 extends over 14 amino acids. V dropped 8 bases and J dropped 4; count of bases not matched to a gene: 9. DNA of the CDR3: TGTGCCAGCCCCCTCCCGGGAGGAGCAGATACGCAGTATTTT. Protein product: CASPLPGGADTQYF.

V gene TRBV28 combines with J gene TRBJ1-5; D gene ambiguous. The V gene's germline CDR1 is MDHEN and CDR2 SYDVKM. The CDR3 extends over 14 amino acids. V lost 10 bases and J 0 bases, leaving 13 bases between the germline ends. In DNA form, the CDR3 reads TGTGCCACTTGGGGAGGGATTAGCAATCAGCCCCAGCATTTT. This gives the protein CATWGGISNQPQHF.

V is TRBV27 and J is TRBJ1-4, with 8 bases aligning to TRBD1. The CDR3 length is 17 residues. Germline V gene lookup returns CDR1 MNHEY and CDR2 SMNVEV (reference sequence). V was pared by 6 bases and J by 0 bases, with 9 bases of the junction left unmatched. The CDR3 sequence: CASRAGTGPATNEKLFF. CDR3 bases: TGTGCCAGCAGAGCCGGGACAGGACCTGCAACTAATGAAAAACTGTTTTTT. The variable domain in full, with the rest retrieved from reference TRBV27 and TRBJ1-4, is EAQVTQNPRYLITVTGKKLTVTCSQNMNHEYMSWYRQDPGLGLRQIYYSMNVEVTDKGDVPEGYKVSRKEKRNFPLILESPSPNQTSLYFCASRAGTGPATNEKLFFGSGTQLSVL.

This clone was detected many times. The V gene is TRBV4-1, the J gene TRBJ2-7, with TRBD1 identical over 7 bases. This CDR3 region has 16 residues. Trimming took 3 bases from V and 5 from J; bases not matched to a gene: 13. Germline assignment: CDR1 MGHRA and CDR2 YSYEKL. Here the CDR3 reads CASSQVGRGRKNEQYF. Written as DNA, the CDR3 is TGCGCCAGCAGCCAGGTGGGCAGGGGGAGAAAAAACGAGCAGTACTTC.

The chain links TRBV19 to TRBJ2-2; D may be TRBD1 (6 bases). Per germline, CDR1 LNHDA and CDR2 SQIVND (reference sequence). Trimming cost V 5 bases and J 6 bases, with 16 bases left between them. This CDR3 region has 15 residues. In DNA, the CDR3 is TGTGCCAGTAGTGTGGGGGCAGGTAGAGCCGGGGAGCTGTTTTTT. Translation: CASSVGAGRAGELFF. The variable domain in full, completed from reference TRBV19 and TRBJ2-2, reads DGGITQSPKYLFRKEGQNVTLSCEQNLNHDAMYWYRQDPGQGLRLIYYSQIVNDFQKGDIAEGYSVSREKKESFPLTVTSAQKNPTAFYLCASSVGAGRAGELFFGEGSRLTVL.

V usage is TRBV20-1 and J usage is TRBJ2-4; 13 nucleotides align to TRBD2. The germline gives CDR1 DFQATT, CDR2 SNEGSKA (reference sequence). This CDR3 contains 18 residues. V shed 3 bases and J 6 bases; nucleotides not matched to a gene: 14. Here the CDR3 DNA reads TGCAGTGCTAGTAAACTAGCGGGAGGGCCCGTGACTGGAAACATTCAGTACTTC. This encodes CSASKLAGGPVTGNIQYF.

The rearrangement links TRBV5-1 to TRBJ2-1, with TRBD2 identical over 11 bases. Germline-derived CDR1 and CDR2 are SGHRS and YFSETQ. The trim removed 0 bases at V and 0 bases at J, leaving 8 bases unmatched. The CDR3 totals 19 residues. CDR3 in DNA: TGCGCCAGCAGCTTGGGGGGTAGCGGGAGGGTTAGCTCCTACAATGAGCAGTTCTTC. Amino acids: CASSLGGSGRVSSYNEQFF.

The chain combines TRBV7-9 with TRBJ1-5; the D is unclear. Germline CDR1 SEHNR, CDR2 FQNEAQ (reference sequence). V lost 5 bases and J 0 bases, leaving 11 bases between the germline ends. This CDR3 is 15 amino acids long. The CDR3: CASSPGIDSNQPQHF. The CDR3 nucleotides read TGTGCCAGCAGCCCGGGGATCGATAGCAATCAGCCCCAGCATTTT. The variable domain in full, completed from reference TRBV7-9 and TRBJ1-5, reads DTGVSQNPRHKITKRGQNVTFRCDPISEHNRLYWYRQTLGQGPEFLTYFQNEAQLEKSRLLSDRFSAERPKGSFSTLEIQRTEQGDSAMYLCASSPGIDSNQPQHFGDGTRLSIL.

This clone was detected once. The chain joins TRBV15 to TRBJ2-7, with a possible D match to TRBD1 (5 bases). The CDR3 consists of 14 residues. From germline, CDR1 is LNHNV and CDR2 YYDKDF (reference sequence). The V and J ends lost 0 bases and 5 bases respectively, with 11 bases between them. The CDR3 sequence: CATSRDVAGNEQYF. The CDR3, as DNA: TGTGCCACCAGCAGAGATGTGGCAGGGAACGAGCAGTACTTC.